These T cell receptor beta chains were read from a single sample in a study of blood T cells in healthy people across ages. MiXCR was run by TCRdb on the 5' RACE reads, yielding one entry per CDR3 protein. The sample yields over a million distinct CDR3 sequences, less than 50% seen once. The source material was blood. Source of these receptors: a woman in her fifties or sixties in good health. CDR3s include the opening cysteine and the closing phenylalanine or tryptophan. A D gene is named only where the DNA matches it firmly. Not every row has a clone size; where given, it reads once, few, many or a size class.

clone size	D gene	J gene	V gene	CDR3 protein	CDR3 DNA
NA	NA	TRBJ2-3	TRBV27	CASSLWSGRTDTQYF	TGTGCCAGCAGTTTATGGAGCGGGCGCACAGATACGCAGTATTTT
few	NA	TRBJ2-5	TRBV28	CASSFREQYF	TGTGCCAGCAGTTTTCGTGAGCAGTACTTC
NA	TRBD1	TRBJ2-7	TRBV12-3/TRBV12-4	CASSLATGEYEQYF	TGTGCCAGCAGTTTAGCGACAGGGGAGTACGAGCAGTACTTC
few	TRBD1	TRBJ2-2	TRBV7-9	CASSSGQVNTGELFF	TGTGCCAGCAGCTCGGGACAGGTGAACACCGGGGAGCTGTTTTTT
few	TRBD1	TRBJ1-2	TRBV7-9	CASSSGQGVGYTF	TGTGCCAGCAGCTCGGGACAGGGGGTTGGCTACACCTTC
NA	NA	TRBJ1-1	TRBV5-1	CASSLISQGTEAFF	TGCGCCAGCAGCTTGATTTCGCAGGGCACTGAAGCTTTCTTT
few	NA	TRBJ2-1	TRBV12-3/TRBV12-4	CASRPRTVRNNEQFF	TGTGCCAGCAGACCAAGGACCGTTAGAAACAATGAGCAGTTCTTC
many	TRBD1	TRBJ2-7	TRBV5-1	CASSLARTGGNEQYF	TGCGCCAGCAGCTTGGCCCGGACAGGGGGAAACGAGCAGTACTTC
NA	TRBD2	TRBJ2-1	TRBV3-1	CASSQGLGFNYEQFF	TGTGCCAGCAGCCAGGGACTAGGGTTCAACTACGAGCAGTTCTTC
few	NA	TRBJ1-2	TRBV28	CATRTPNYGYTF	TGTGCCACCCGGACCCCTAACTATGGCTACACCTTC
NA	NA	TRBJ2-7	TRBV18	CASSPLFIQAFLYEQYF	TGTGCCAGCTCACCTCTATTTATACAGGCCTTCCTCTACGAGCAGTACTTC
few	NA	TRBJ1-6	TRBV12-3/TRBV12-4	CASSPHLSSPLHF	TGTGCCAGCAGCCCACACCTAAGTTCACCCCTCCACTTT
NA	NA	TRBJ2-1	TRBV20-1	CSAYPSSGEQFF	TGCAGTGCATACCCTAGCTCAGGGGAACAGTTCTTC
NA	NA	TRBJ2-7	TRBV20-1	CSAQPGGSSDEQYF	TGCAGTGCCCAGCCCGGGGGTAGCAGCGACGAGCAGTACTTC
many	TRBD1	TRBJ1-5	TRBV6-2/TRBV6-3	CASSGTVGNQPQHF	TGTGCCAGCAGTGGGACAGTGGGCAATCAGCCCCAGCATTTT
few	NA	TRBJ1-1	TRBV6-1	CAGGYTEAFF	TGTGCTGGGGGGTACACTGAAGCTTTCTTT
NA	TRBD2	TRBJ2-7	TRBV7-9	CVSSSRREGYEQYF	TGTGTCAGCAGCTCCCGGCGGGAGGGCTACGAGCAGTACTTC
NA	NA	TRBJ2-4	TRBV11-2	CASSLDSKNIQYF	TGTGCCAGCAGCCTCGACAGCAAAAACATTCAGTACTTC
few	TRBD2	TRBJ2-5	TRBV5-1	CASSWEGPETQYF	TGCGCCAGCAGCTGGGAGGGGCCAGAGACCCAGTACTTC
NA	NA	TRBJ2-1	TRBV7-2	CAGSHRTTGGGQFF	TGTGCCGGCAGCCATAGGACTACCGGGGGTGGGCAGTTCTTC
many	TRBD2	TRBJ2-3	TRBV5-1	CASSGGASGSEAQYF	TGCGCCAGCAGTGGGGGGGCTAGCGGGAGCGAGGCGCAGTATTTT
NA	TRBD2	TRBJ2-5	TRBV29-1	CSMGGLAGAETQYF	TGCAGCATGGGGGGACTAGCGGGAGCAGAGACCCAGTACTTC
NA	TRBD2	TRBJ2-3	TRBV18	CASSPPPPASGWISDTQYF	TGTGCCAGCTCACCACCACCCCCTGCTAGCGGTTGGATTTCAGATACGCAGTATTTT
few	NA	TRBJ1-1	TRBV5-1	CASSLDGMGTEAFF	TGCGCCAGCAGCTTGGACGGGATGGGTACTGAAGCTTTCTTT
few	NA	TRBJ2-7	TRBV6-2/TRBV6-3	CASSYWQSDEQYF	TGTGCCAGCAGTTACTGGCAGTCGGACGAGCAGTACTTC
NA	NA	TRBJ2-1	TRBV7-3	CASSSTGLNNEQFF	TGTGCCAGCAGCTCAACAGGGCTTAACAATGAGCAGTTCTTC
NA	TRBD2	TRBJ2-7	TRBV6-1	CASSPSGRTIYEQYF	TGTGCCAGCAGTCCTAGCGGGAGGACTATCTACGAGCAGTACTTC
NA	NA	TRBJ2-1	TRBV7-6	CAGSLEEGPEQFF	TGTGCCGGCAGCTTAGAGGAGGGCCCAGAGCAGTTCTTC
NA	TRBD1	TRBJ2-1	TRBV5-1	CASRTGTGYNEQFF	TGCGCCAGCAGGACCGGGACAGGGTACAATGAGCAGTTCTTC
NA	NA	TRBJ2-5	TRBV10-3	CAISESKSREKQCF	TGTGCCATCAGTGAGTCGAAATCCCGGGAGAAGCAGTGCTTC
many	TRBD2	TRBJ2-3	TRBV20-1	CSASERGGSTDTQYF	TGCAGTGCTAGTGAAAGGGGAGGGAGCACAGATACGCAGTATTTT
few	NA	TRBJ1-2	TRBV27	CASREDFRDGGYTF	TGTGCCAGCAGAGAAGACTTCAGGGATGGAGGCTACACCTTC
NA	NA	TRBJ2-5	TRBV7-6	CASSPGTYWGETQYF	TGTGCCAGCAGCCCGGGGACATACTGGGGGGAGACCCAGTACTTC
few	TRBD1	TRBJ2-7	TRBV29-1	CSVGTYSGTGYEQYF	TGCAGCGTTGGTACCTACTCCGGGACAGGGTACGAGCAGTACTTC
once	NA	TRBJ2-6	TRBV7-2	CASSPGGYSGANVLTF	TGTGCCAGCAGCCCAGGGGGGTACTCTGGGGCCAACGTCCTGACTTTC
once	TRBD1	TRBJ2-2	TRBV4-2	CASSQEGTANTGELFF	TGTGCCAGCAGCCAAGAGGGGACAGCGAACACCGGGGAGCTGTTTTTT
few	NA	TRBJ2-4	TRBV11-2	CASSPRTELRSQYF	TGTGCCAGCAGCCCTCGGACAGAATTGAGGTCCCAGTACTTC
NA	TRBD1	TRBJ2-6	TRBV5-6	CASSLLQGMPGANVLTF	TGTGCCAGCAGCTTATTACAGGGGATGCCTGGGGCCAACGTCCTGACTTTC
few	NA	TRBJ2-1	TRBV3-1	CASSQGFGPQEQFF	TGTGCCAGCAGCCAAGGCTTCGGGCCCCAGGAGCAGTTCTTC
few	TRBD1	TRBJ2-5	TRBV5-5	CASSPTGAERKQYF	TGTGCCAGCAGCCCGACAGGGGCGGAAAGGAAGCAGTACTTC
NA	TRBD1	TRBJ1-1	TRBV7-9	CASSSSRDRVRGGNTEAFF	TGTGCCAGCAGTTCGTCCCGGGACAGGGTCCGTGGTGGGAACACTGAAGCTTTCTTT
NA	TRBD2	TRBJ2-1	TRBV20-1	CSAAKWLAGGRNEQFF	TGCAGTGCTGCGAAGTGGCTAGCGGGGGGCCGCAATGAGCAGTTCTTC
few	TRBD2	TRBJ2-3	TRBV20-1	CSARETSGRGDTQYF	TGCAGTGCTAGAGAGACTAGCGGGAGGGGAGATACGCAGTATTTT
NA	NA	TRBJ2-7	TRBV6-2/TRBV6-3	CASGRPYYEQYF	TGTGCCAGCGGGCGACCTTACTACGAGCAGTACTTC
few	NA	TRBJ2-7	TRBV27	CASSLRPTYEQYF	TGTGCCAGCAGTTTACGGCCGACCTACGAGCAGTACTTC